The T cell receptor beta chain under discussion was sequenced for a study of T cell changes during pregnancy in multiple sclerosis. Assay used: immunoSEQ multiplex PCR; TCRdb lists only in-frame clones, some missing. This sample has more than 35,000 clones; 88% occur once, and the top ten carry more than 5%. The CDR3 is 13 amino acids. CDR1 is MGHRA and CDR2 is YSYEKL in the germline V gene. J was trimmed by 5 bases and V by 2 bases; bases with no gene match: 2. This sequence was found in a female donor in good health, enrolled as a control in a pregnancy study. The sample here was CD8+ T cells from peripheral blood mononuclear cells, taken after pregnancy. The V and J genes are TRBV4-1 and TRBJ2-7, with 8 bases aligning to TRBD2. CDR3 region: CASSQRGGDEQYF. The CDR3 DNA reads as TGCGCCAGCAGCCAACGGGGGGGGGACGAGCAGTACTTC.